Below are 25 T cell receptor beta chains sequenced from a single sample in a study of beta chain features in type 1 diabetes. Since all of the isolated RNA was reverse transcribed, expressed TCRB transcripts were what got sequenced. The table came from immunoSEQ multiplex PCR; TCRdb's copy has only in-frame clones and leaves some out. The sample carries 120,000 to 150,000 clones, about a tenth recorded once. Specimen: central memory CD4+ T cells from blood. Source of these receptors: a woman in her thirties or forties in good health.

The V call is TRBV5-6, the J call TRBJ1-2; 8 bases are a match to TRBD1. The germline gives CDR1 SGHDT, CDR2 YYEEEE. Trimming removed 2 bases from V and 13 bases from J; junction bases left unmatched: 4. The length of the CDR3 is 11 residues. CDR3 DNA sequence: TGTGCCAGCAGCTTACAGGGGGTCGGCACCTTC. The encoded protein is CASSLQGVGTF. The entire variable domain, with the rest obtained from reference TRBV5-6 and TRBJ1-2, is as follows: DAGVTQSPTHLIKTRGQQVTLRCSPKSGHDTVSWYQQALGQGPQFIFQYYEEEERQRGNFPDRFSGHQFPNYSSELNVNALLLGDSALYLCASSLQGVGTFGSGTRLTVV.

This clone was observed a few times. CDR3 amino acids: CASSRGTGDLTAFF. CDR3 DNA sequence: TGTGCCAGCTCACGCGGGACAGGGGACCTTACGGCTTTCTTT. The genes are TRBV18 and TRBJ1-1; 10 nucleotides align to TRBD1. Germline trimming cut 4 bases from V and 11 bases from J; bases unmatched to any gene: 10. There are 14 residues in the CDR3. Germline lookup yields CDR1 KGHSH and CDR2 LQKENI.

The rearrangement links TRBV29-1 to TRBJ2-1; 11 bases map to TRBD1. Germline loops: CDR1 SQVTM, CDR2 ANQGSEA. The CDR3 sequence is 14 residues long. The V segment lost 6 bases and the J segment 5 bases; nucleotides outside the gene matches: 6. CDR3 in amino acids: CSVWTGGLHNEQFF. CDR3 in DNA: TGCAGCGTCTGGACAGGGGGCCTCCACAATGAGCAGTTCTTC.

Only a few counts were recorded for this clone. The chain links TRBV11-2 to TRBJ1-2; no clear D. The V gene lost 1 base and the J gene lost 4 bases, with 16 bases spanning the gap. The germline V gene has CDR1 SGHAT and CDR2 FQNNGV. There are 16 residues in the CDR3. CDR3 DNA: TGTGCCAGCAGCTTAGGATCGCGGTCAGAGGGCTATGGCTACACCTTC. It is translated as CASSLGSRSEGYGYTF.

In this sample, this clone turned up a few times. The rearrangement joins TRBV5-4 to TRBJ1-5, with D perhaps matching TRBD1 (6 bases). V was shortened by 4 bases and J by 6 bases, with 11 bases between the two germline ends. CDR1 is SGHNT, CDR2 YYREEE, per germline (reference sequence). The CDR3 spans 13 residues. This CDR3 reads CASSPETGQPQHF. CDR3 in DNA: TGTGCCAGCAGCCCGGAGACAGGTCAGCCCCAGCATTTT.

CDR3 in amino acids: CASSSAGVGSNEQFF. CDR3 bases: TGTGCCAGCAGCTCAGCCGGTGTAGGGAGCAATGAGCAGTTCTTC. The V call is TRBV7-6, the J call TRBJ2-1; TRBD2 is a possible D gene (5 bases). The V end was cut by 4 bases, the J end by 6 bases, with 16 bases between. In germline, CDR1 is SGHVS, CDR2 FNYEAQ. This CDR3 has 15 residues.

A few counts support this clone. CDR3 protein: CASSLSGIPYNEQFF. The CDR3 DNA reads as TGTGCCAGCAGCTTAAGCGGGATACCTTACAATGAGCAGTTCTTC. This chain links TRBV11-2 with TRBJ2-1, with 7 bases matching TRBD2. Germline values: CDR1 SGHAT, CDR2 FQNNGV. After removal of 2 bases from V and 4 bases from J, the junction contained 5 bases not matched to a gene. This CDR3 contains 15 residues.

The chain employs TRBV18 and TRBJ1-2; TRBD1 agrees at 7 bases. Germline values: CDR1 KGHSH, CDR2 LQKENI. The CDR3 covers 14 residues. V lost 5 bases, J lost 3 bases, and 6 bases stayed unmatched. As DNA, the CDR3 is TGTGCCAGCTCAACCGAACAGGGGTACTATGGCTACACCTTC. This gives the protein CASSTEQGYYGYTF.

The table lists this clone with many counts. This sequence joins TRBV18 and TRBJ2-7; no clear D. The V and J ends lost 3 bases and 3 bases respectively, with 6 bases between them. Germline CDR1 reads KGHSH; CDR2 reads LQKENI. The CDR3 loop spans 12 amino acids. The CDR3 DNA is TGTGCCAGCTCACCCGAGAACTACGAGCAGTACTTC. This sequence encodes CASSPENYEQYF. Drawing the rest from reference TRBV18 and TRBJ2-7, the complete variable domain is NAGVMQNPRHLVRRRGQEARLRCSPMKGHSHVYWYRQLPEEGLKFMVYLQKENIIDESGMPKERFSAEFPKEGPSILRIQQVVRGDSAAYFCASSPENYEQYFGPGTRLTVT.

The V and J genes are TRBV2 and TRBJ2-1; D is possibly TRBD1 (6 bases). The CDR3 has 16 amino acids. The germline gives CDR1 SNHLY, CDR2 FYNNEI. V was clipped by 3 bases and J by 4 bases, with 16 bases between them. Written as DNA, the CDR3 is TGTGCCAGCAGTGACGGGCAGGGGCTCGGGTACAATGAGCAGTTCTTC. Translation: CASSDGQGLGYNEQFF.

With respect to this clone: One end of the junction fails to match germline, which may point to a read error. This CDR3 is CASSLLGAQATGELFF. In DNA form, the CDR3 reads TGTGCTAGCAGCTTACTGGGGGCGCAGGCCACCGGGGAGCTGTTTTTT. This chain links TRBV7-7 with TRBJ2-2, with TRBD1 as a possible D gene (6 bases). This CDR3 contains 16 residues. Germline values: CDR1 SSHAT, CDR2 FNYEAQ (reference sequence).

This clone occurred a few times. A much bigger clone sits one base away, suggesting this may be a read error. V gene TRBV7-9 combines with J gene TRBJ2-5, with D possibly being TRBD1 (6 bases). V lost 5 bases and J 4 bases, leaving 8 bases between the germline ends. Germline V gene sequence: CDR1 SEHNR, CDR2 FQNEAQ (reference sequence). This CDR3 contains 12 residues. CDR3 sequence: CASSARGETQYF. The CDR3 DNA reads TGTGCCAGCAGCGCCAGGGGAGAGACCCAGTACTTC. Complete variable domain (other parts from reference TRBV7-9 and TRBJ2-5): DTGVSQNPRHKITKRGQNVTFRCDPISEHNRLYWYRQTLGQGPEFLTYFQNEAQLEKSRLLSDRFSAERPKGSFSTLEIQRTEQGDSAMYLCASSARGETQYFGPGTRLLVL.

This chain links TRBV13 with TRBJ1-2; TRBD1 agrees at 9 bases. In germline, CDR1 is PRHDT, CDR2 FYEKMQ (reference sequence). Trimming at V came to 4 bases and at J to 4 bases, leaving 10 bases not matched to a gene. The CDR3 covers 16 residues. CDR3 DNA: TGTGCCAGCAGCTCTAGTGGGGGACAGGGATTCTATGGCTACACCTTC. Amino acid sequence: CASSSSGGQGFYGYTF.

This clone appeared a few times. The chain joins TRBV7-8 to TRBJ1-2, with D possibly matching TRBD1 (6 bases). Germline values: CDR1 SGHVS, CDR2 FQNEAQ. The ends were cut back, 5 bases at V and 4 bases at J, with 14 bases in the middle. This CDR3 region has 14 residues. The CDR3 here is CASSPGDTLYGYTF. The DNA for the CDR3 is TGTGCCAGCAGCCCAGGGGATACGCTCTATGGCTACACCTTC. Looking up the rest from reference TRBV7-8 and TRBJ1-2 gives the full variable domain: GAGVSQSPRYKVAKRGQDVALRCDPISGHVSLFWYQQALGQGPEFLTYFQNEAQLDKSGLPSDRFFAERPEGSVSTLKIQRTQQEDSAVYLCASSPGDTLYGYTFGSGTRLTVV.

The sample holds a few counts of this clone. This chain links TRBV29-1 with TRBJ1-1; the D gene is possibly TRBD1 (5 bases). Per the germline V gene, CDR1 is SQVTM and CDR2 is ANQGSEA. Trimming took off 7 bases at V and 1 base at J, with 13 bases between the two ends. The length of the CDR3 is 13 residues. In DNA form, the CDR3 reads TGCAGCGCCTCGACAGAGCCGAACACTGAAGCTTTCTTT. Protein sequence: CSASTEPNTEAFF.

The sample holds a few counts of this clone. J is TRBJ2-7 and V is TRBV28; a weak D match, TRBD2 (6 bases). The CDR3 has 13 residues. V was shortened by 2 bases and J by 3 bases, with 8 bases between the two germline ends. Germline V lookup: CDR1 MDHEN, CDR2 SYDVKM. CDR3 DNA: TGTGCCAGCAGTTTACCTAGCGTCTACGAGCAGTACTTC. Translating gives CASSLPSVYEQYF.

This clone was counted many times. The rearrangement joins TRBV7-2 to TRBJ1-5; a weak D match, TRBD1 (5 bases). The CDR3 runs 15 residues. Germline V CDR1 and CDR2: SGHTA, FQGNSA. Trimming cost V 5 bases and J 2 bases, with 13 bases left between them. CDR3 coding DNA: TGTGCCAGCAGCACCGGACAAACGGGCAATCAGCCCCAGCATTTT. It is translated as CASSTGQTGNQPQHF.

This clone was picked up many times. The chain is built from TRBV4-3 and TRBJ2-5, with 9 positions matching TRBD2. V gave up 0 bases and J gave up 1 base; unmatched junction bases: 0. The V gene's germline CDR1 is LGHNA and CDR2 YSLEER. The CDR3 runs to 15 residues. This CDR3 reads CASSQERGGQETQYF. DNA of the CDR3: TGCGCCAGCAGCCAAGAGCGGGGGGGCCAAGAGACCCAGTACTTC.

The V and J genes are TRBV5-1 and TRBJ2-3; 9 bases line up with TRBD2. Germline CDR1 is SGHRS and CDR2 is YFSETQ. CDR3 length: 16 amino acids. The V segment lost 5 bases and the J segment 6 bases; nucleotides outside the gene matches: 13. CDR3 sequence: CASSLSGGSVRDTQYF. The DNA for the CDR3 is TGCGCCAGCAGTCTTAGCGGGGGCTCCGTTCGCGATACGCAGTATTTT.

This clone was detected a few times. V is TRBV7-2 and J is TRBJ2-5; tentatively, D is TRBD1 (6 bases). Trimming removed 4 bases from V and 4 bases from J, with 10 bases in between. The CDR3 covers 13 residues. Germline V gene sequence: CDR1 SGHTA, CDR2 FQGNSA. The CDR3 sequence: CASSSVGAETQYF. The CDR3 coding sequence is TGTGCCAGCAGCTCGGTGGGGGCAGAGACCCAGTACTTC.

This clone has a handful of counts. The chain uses TRBV18 and TRBJ1-1; TRBD1 might be the D (5 bases). The germline CDR1 and CDR2 sequences are KGHSH and LQKENI. The CDR3 spans 16 residues. The V end was cut by 2 bases, the J end by 7 bases, with 20 bases between. The CDR3 protein is CASSPSLSGGSGEAFF. DNA of the CDR3: TGTGCCAGCTCACCATCTCTGTCGGGGGGGTCGGGTGAAGCTTTCTTT.

This clone was picked up a small number of times. V gene TRBV6-5 combines with J gene TRBJ1-3; D gene uncertain. CDR1 MNHEY and CDR2 SVGAGI come from the germline V gene. V gave up 0 bases and J gave up 0 bases, with 9 bases separating them. The CDR3 is 16 residues long. The CDR3 nucleotides read TGTGCCAGCAGTTACTCCGGTCCGTACTCTGGAAACACCATATATTTT. It is translated as CASSYSGPYSGNTIYF.

This clone occurred a few times. The chain employs TRBV6-6 and TRBJ2-2; D not certain. Germline V CDR1 and CDR2: MNHNY, SVGAGI (reference sequence). This CDR3 has 13 amino acids. V was cut by 5 bases and J by 1 base, with 5 bases left in between. The CDR3 region is CASSSKNTGELFF. DNA of the CDR3: TGTGCCAGCAGTAGCAAGAACACCGGGGAGCTGTTTTTT.

This clone has more than one count but fewer than ten. The chain is built from TRBV9 and TRBJ1-2; the match to TRBD1 covers 10 bases. Losses at the gene ends were 2 bases for V and 2 bases for J; bases not matched to a gene: 3. CDR3 length: 15 residues. CDR1 SGDLS and CDR2 YYNGEE come from the germline V gene. The CDR3 spells CASSVRQGANYGYTF. The CDR3 DNA reads as TGTGCCAGCAGCGTTCGACAGGGGGCCAACTATGGCTACACCTTC.

The J gene is TRBJ2-2, the V gene TRBV9, with 11 bases that match TRBD2. CDR3 length equals 15 residues. Germline V lookup: CDR1 SGDLS, CDR2 YYNGEE. J was trimmed by 7 bases and V by 2 bases; bases with no gene match: 4. Here the CDR3 reads CASSVGTSGSGELFF. The CDR3 region has the DNA TGTGCCAGCAGCGTCGGGACTAGCGGTAGCGGGGAGCTGTTTTTT.